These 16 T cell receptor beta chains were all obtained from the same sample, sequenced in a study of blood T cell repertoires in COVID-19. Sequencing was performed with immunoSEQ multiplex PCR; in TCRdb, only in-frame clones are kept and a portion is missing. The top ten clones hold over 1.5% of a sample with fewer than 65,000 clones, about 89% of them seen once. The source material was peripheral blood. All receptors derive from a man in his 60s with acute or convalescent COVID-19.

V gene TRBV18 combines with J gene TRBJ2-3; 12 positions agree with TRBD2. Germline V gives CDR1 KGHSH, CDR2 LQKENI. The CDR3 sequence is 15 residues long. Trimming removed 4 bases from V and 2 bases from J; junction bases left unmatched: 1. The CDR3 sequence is CASSRTSGDTDTQYF. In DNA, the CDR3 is TGTGCCAGCTCACGGACTAGCGGGGACACAGATACGCAGTATTTT.

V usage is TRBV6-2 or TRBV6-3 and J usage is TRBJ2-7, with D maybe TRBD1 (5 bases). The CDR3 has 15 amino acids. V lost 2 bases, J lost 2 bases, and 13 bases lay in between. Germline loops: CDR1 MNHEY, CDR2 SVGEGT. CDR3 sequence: CASSYAGFSPYEQYF. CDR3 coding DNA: TGTGCCAGCAGTTACGCAGGGTTTAGCCCCTACGAGCAGTACTTC.

As DNA, the CDR3 is TGTGCCAGCAGCTTAGACCTAGCCAGGAACACTGAAGCTTTCTTT. Protein sequence: CASSLDLARNTEAFF. The chain links TRBV5-6 to TRBJ1-1; no reliable D call. The CDR3 is made up of 15 amino acids. Germline CDR1 reads SGHDT; CDR2 reads YYEEEE. The V end lost 2 bases, the J end lost 1 base, and 12 bases lay between the germline ends.

This CDR3 reads CASRSSGGFNYGYTF. CDR3 bases: TGTGCCAGCAGAAGTTCCGGGGGTTTTAACTATGGCTACACCTTC. The chain couples TRBV11-2 to TRBJ1-2, with D perhaps TRBD1 (5 bases). V was clipped by 6 bases and J by 1 base, with 15 bases between them. Germline CDR1 is SGHAT and CDR2 is FQNNGV. The CDR3 has 15 amino acids.

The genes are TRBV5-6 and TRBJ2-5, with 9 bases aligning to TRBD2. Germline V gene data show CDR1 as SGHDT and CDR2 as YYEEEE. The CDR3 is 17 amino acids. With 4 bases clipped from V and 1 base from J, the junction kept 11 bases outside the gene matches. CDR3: CASSRGVAGDLQETQYF. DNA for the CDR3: TGTGCCAGCAGCCGCGGGGTAGCGGGGGACCTCCAAGAGACCCAGTACTTC.

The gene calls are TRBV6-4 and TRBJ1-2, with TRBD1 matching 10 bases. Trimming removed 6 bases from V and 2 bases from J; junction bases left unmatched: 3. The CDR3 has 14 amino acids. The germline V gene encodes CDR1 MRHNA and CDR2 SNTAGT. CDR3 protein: CASSPDRGNYGYTF. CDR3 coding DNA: TGTGCCAGCAGCCCGGACAGGGGGAACTATGGCTACACCTTC.

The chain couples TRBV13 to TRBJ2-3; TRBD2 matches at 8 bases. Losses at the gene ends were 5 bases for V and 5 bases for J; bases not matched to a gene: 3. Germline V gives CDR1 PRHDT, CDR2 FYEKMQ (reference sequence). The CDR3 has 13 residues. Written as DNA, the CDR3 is TGTGCCAGCAGCCATCTAGCGGGAGATACGCAGTATTTT. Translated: CASSHLAGDTQYF. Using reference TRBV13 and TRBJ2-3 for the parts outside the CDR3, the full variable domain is AAGVIQSPRHLIKEKRETATLKCYPIPRHDTVYWYQQGPGQDPQFLISFYEKMQSDKGSIPDRFSAQQFSDYHSELNMSSLELGDSALYFCASSHLAGDTQYFGPGTRLTVL.

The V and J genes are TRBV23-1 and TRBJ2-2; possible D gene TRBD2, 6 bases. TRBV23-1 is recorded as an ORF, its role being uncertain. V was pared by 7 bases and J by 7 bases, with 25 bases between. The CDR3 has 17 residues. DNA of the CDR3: TGCGCCAGCAATCCTTGGGCCAGGGAGGATTTGGACGGGGAGCTGTTTTTT. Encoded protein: CASNPWAREDLDGELFF.

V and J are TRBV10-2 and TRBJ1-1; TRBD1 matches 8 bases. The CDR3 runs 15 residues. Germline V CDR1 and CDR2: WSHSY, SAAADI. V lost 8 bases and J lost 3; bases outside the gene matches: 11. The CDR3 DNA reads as TGCGCCAGCGGAGGGACAGGAGCAGGGGACACTGAAGCTTTCTTT. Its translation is CASGGTGAGDTEAFF.

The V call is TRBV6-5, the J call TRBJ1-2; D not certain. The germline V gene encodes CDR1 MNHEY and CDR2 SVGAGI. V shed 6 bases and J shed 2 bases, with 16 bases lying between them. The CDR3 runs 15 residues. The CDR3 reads CASSPTGVVNYGYTF. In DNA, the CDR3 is TGTGCCAGCAGCCCAACCGGGGTCGTAAACTATGGCTACACCTTC.

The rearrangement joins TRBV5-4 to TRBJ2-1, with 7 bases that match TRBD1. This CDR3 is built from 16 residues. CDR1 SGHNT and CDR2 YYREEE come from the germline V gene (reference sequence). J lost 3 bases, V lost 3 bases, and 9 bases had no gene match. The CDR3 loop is CASSSGKGANYNEQFF. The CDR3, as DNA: TGTGCCAGCAGCTCCGGGAAGGGGGCCAACTACAATGAGCAGTTCTTC.

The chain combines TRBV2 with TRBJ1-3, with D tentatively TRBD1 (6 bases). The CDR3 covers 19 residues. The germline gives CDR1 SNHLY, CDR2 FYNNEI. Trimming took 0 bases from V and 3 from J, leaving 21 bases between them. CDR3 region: CASSEALRGHRVLGNTIYF. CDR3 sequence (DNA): TGTGCCAGCAGTGAAGCGCTTCGGGGTCACAGGGTACTTGGAAACACCATATATTTT.

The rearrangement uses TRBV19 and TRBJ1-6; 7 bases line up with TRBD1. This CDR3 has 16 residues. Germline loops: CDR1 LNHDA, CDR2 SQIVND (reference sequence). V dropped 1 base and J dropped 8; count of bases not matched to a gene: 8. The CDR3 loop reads CASSIGTTGPYSPLHF. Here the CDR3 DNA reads TGTGCCAGTAGTATAGGCACGACAGGGCCGTATTCACCCCTCCACTTT.

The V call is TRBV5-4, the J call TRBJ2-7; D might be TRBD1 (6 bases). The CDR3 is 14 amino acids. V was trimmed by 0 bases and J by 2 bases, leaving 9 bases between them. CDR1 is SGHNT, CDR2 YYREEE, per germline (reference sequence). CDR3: CASSLEQGAYEQYF. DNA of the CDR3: TGTGCCAGCAGCTTGGAACAGGGCGCCTACGAGCAGTACTTC.

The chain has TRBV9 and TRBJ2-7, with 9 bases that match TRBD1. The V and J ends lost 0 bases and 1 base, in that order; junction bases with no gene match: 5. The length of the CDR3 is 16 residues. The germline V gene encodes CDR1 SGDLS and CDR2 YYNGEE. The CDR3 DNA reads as TGTGCCAGCAGCGTAGTCTCGGGGACAGGGTCCTACGAGCAGTACTTC. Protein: CASSVVSGTGSYEQYF.

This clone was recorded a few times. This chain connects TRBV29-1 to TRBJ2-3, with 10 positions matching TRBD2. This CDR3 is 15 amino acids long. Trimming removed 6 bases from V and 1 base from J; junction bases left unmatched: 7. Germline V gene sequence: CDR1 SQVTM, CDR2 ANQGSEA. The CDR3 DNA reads TGCAGCGTCCAGGGTAGCGGGGGGCGCACAGATACGCAGTATTTT. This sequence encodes CSVQGSGGRTDTQYF.